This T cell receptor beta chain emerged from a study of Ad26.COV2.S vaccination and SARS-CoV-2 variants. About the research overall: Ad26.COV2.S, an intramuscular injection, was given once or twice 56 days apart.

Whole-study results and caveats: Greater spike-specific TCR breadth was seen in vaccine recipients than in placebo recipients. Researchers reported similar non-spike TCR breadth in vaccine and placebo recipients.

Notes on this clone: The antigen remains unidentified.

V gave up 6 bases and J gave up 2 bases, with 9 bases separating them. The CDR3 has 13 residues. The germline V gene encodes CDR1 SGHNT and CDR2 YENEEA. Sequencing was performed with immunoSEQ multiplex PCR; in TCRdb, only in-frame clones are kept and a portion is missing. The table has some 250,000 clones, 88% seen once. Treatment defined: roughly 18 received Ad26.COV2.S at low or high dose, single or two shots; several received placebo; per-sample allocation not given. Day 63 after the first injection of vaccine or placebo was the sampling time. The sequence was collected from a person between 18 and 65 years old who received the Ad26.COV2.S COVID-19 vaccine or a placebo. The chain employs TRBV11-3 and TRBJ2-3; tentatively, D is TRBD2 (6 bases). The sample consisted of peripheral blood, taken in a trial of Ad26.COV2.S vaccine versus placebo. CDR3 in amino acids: CASSTGVTDTQYF. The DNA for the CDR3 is TGTGCCAGCAGTACGGGGGTCACAGATACGCAGTATTTT.